This T cell receptor (beta chain) was profiled in a study of CD8 T cells in ankylosing spondylitis. Study-wide results and caveats: Typical of ankylosing spondylitis blood, it appeared, was a TCR beta motif of eight highly homologous variants. Reportedly, significant enrichment of disease-linked clones occurred in matched ankylosing spondylitis synovial fluid.

As for this clonotype: Its antigen is as yet unknown.

TCRdb called the 5' RACE reads again in MiXCR, with one record for every CDR3 protein. Of approximately 400,000 distinct CDR3 sequences detected, about 25% appear once; the ten largest clones hold about 0.89%. Germline assignment: CDR1 GTSNPN and CDR2 SVGIG (reference sequence). V lost 3 bases to trimming and J lost 4 bases, with 12 bases between them. The CDR3 runs to 13 residues. The V gene is TRBV30, the J gene TRBJ2-5; possible D gene TRBD2, 6 bases. The material sequenced was blood, either unsorted or a sorted T cell fraction (not recorded which). The origin of this receptor is a male donor with ankylosing spondylitis. The DNA for the CDR3 is TGTGCCTGGAGCGCGACTAGGCGAGAGACCCAGTACTTC. Amino acids: CAWSATRRETQYF.